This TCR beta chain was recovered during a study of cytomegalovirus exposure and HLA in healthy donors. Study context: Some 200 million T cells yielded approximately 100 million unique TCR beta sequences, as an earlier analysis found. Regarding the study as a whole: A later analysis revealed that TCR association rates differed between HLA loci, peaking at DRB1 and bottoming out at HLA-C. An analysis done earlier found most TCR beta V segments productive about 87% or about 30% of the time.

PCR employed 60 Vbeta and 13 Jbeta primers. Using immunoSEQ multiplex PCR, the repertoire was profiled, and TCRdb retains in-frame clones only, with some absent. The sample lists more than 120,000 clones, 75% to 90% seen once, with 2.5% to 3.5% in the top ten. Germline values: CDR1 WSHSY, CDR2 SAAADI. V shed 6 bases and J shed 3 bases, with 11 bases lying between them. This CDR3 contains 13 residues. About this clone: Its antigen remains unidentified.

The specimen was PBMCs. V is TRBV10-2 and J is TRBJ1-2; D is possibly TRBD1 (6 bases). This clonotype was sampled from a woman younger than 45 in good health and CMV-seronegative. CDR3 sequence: CASSVTGDYGYTF. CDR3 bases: TGCGCCAGCAGCGTGACAGGAGACTATGGCTACACCTTC.